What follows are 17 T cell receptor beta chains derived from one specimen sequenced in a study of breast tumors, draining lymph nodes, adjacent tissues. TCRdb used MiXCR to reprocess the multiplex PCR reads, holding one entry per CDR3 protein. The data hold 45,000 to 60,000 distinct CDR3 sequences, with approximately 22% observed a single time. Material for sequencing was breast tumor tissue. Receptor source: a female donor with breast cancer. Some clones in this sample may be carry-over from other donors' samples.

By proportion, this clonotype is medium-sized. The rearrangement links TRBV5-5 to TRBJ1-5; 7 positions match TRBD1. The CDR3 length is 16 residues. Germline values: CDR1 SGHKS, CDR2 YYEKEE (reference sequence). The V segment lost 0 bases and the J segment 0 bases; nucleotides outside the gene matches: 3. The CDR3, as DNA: TGTGCCAGCAGCTTGGTAGGGGGCGATAGCAATCAGCCCCAGCATTTT. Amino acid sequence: CASSLVGGDSNQPQHF.

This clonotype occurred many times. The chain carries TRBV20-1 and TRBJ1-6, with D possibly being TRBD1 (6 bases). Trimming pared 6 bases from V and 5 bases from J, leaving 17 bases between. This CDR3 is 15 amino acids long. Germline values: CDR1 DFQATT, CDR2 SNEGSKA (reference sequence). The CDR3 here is CSALPIQGDNSPLHF. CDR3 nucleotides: TGCAGTGCCCTTCCTATACAGGGTGATAATTCACCCCTCCACTTT.

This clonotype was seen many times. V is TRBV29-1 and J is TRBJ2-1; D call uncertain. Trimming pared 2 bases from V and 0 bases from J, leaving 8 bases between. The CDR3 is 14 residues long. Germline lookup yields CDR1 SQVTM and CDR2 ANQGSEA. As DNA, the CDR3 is TGCAGCGTTGAACTTCTCCGCTCCTACAATGAGCAGTTCTTC. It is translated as CSVELLRSYNEQFF.

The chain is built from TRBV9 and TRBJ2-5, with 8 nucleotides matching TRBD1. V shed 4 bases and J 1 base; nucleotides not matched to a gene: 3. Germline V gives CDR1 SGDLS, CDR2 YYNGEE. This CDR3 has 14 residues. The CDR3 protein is CASSRTGTQETQYF. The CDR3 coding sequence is TGTGCCAGCAGCCGGACAGGGACCCAAGAGACCCAGTACTTC.

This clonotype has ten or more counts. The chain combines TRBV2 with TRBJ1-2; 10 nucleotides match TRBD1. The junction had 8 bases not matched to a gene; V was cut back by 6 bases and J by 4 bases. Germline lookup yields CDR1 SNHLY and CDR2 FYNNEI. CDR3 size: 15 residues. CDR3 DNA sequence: TGTGCCAGCAGCGAGGGGGGACAGGGGATCTATGGCTACACCTTC. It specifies CASSEGGQGIYGYTF.

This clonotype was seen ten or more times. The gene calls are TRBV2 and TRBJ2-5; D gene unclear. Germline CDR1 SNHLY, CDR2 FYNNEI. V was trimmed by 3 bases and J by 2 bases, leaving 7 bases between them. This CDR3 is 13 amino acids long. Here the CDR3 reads CASSEWGQETQYF. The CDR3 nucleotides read TGTGCCAGCAGTGAGTGGGGTCAAGAGACCCAGTACTTC.

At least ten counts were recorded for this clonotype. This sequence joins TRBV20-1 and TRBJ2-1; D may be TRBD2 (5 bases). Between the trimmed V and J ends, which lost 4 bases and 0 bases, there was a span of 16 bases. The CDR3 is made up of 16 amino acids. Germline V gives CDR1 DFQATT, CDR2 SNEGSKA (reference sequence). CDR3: CSAIPPRAASYNEQFF. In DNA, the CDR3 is TGCAGTGCTATTCCTCCCAGAGCGGCCTCCTACAATGAGCAGTTCTTC.

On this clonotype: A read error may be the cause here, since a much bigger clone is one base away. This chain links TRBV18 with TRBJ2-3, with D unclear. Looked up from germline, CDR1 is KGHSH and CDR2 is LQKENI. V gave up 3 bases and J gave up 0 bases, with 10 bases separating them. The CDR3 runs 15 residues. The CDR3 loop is CASSPLVESTDTQYF. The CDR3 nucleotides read TGTGCCAGCTCACCTCTAGTGGAGAGCACAGATACGCAGTATTTT.

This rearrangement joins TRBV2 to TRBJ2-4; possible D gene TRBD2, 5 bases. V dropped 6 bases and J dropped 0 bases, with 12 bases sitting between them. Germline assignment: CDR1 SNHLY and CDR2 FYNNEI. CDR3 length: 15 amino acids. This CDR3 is CASSSGNLAKNIQYF. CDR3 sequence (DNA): TGTGCCAGCAGCTCCGGGAACCTAGCCAAAAACATTCAGTACTTC.

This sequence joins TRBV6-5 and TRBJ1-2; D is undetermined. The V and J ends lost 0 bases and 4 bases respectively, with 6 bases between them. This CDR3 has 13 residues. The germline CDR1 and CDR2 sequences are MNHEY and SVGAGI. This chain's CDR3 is CASSYSYSYGYTF. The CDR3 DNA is TGTGCCAGCAGTTACTCCTACAGCTATGGCTACACCTTC.

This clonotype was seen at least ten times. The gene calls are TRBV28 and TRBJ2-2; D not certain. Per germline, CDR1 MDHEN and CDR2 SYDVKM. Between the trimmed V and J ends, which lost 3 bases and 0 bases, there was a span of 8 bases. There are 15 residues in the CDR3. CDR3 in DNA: TGTGCCAGCAGTTTCAGGCTCTCGAACACCGGGGAGCTGTTTTTT. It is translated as CASSFRLSNTGELFF.

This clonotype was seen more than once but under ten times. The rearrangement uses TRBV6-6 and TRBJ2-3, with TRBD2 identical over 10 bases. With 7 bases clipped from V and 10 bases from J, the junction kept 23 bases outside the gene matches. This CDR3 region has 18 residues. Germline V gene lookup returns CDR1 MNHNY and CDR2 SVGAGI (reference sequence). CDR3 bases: TGTGCCAGCACCGGGACTGGTAGCGGGAGGTCCCGGCGATACTCGCAGTATTTT. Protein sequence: CASTGTGSGRSRRYSQYF.

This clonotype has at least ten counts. CDR3 bases: TGCGCCAGCAGCCGACTAGCGCCCACAGATACGCAGTATTTT. The encoded protein is CASSRLAPTDTQYF. The chain recombines TRBV5-1 with TRBJ2-3; 8 positions match TRBD2. The V segment lost 4 bases and the J segment 2 bases; nucleotides outside the gene matches: 3. The CDR3 covers 14 residues. The germline gives CDR1 SGHRS, CDR2 YFSETQ. The full variable domain, rest sourced from reference TRBV5-1 and TRBJ2-3, is KAGVTQTPRYLIKTRGQQVTLSCSPISGHRSVSWYQQTPGQGLQFLFEYFSETQRNKGNFPGRFSGRQFSNSRSEMNVSTLELGDSALYLCASSRLAPTDTQYFGPGTRLTVL.

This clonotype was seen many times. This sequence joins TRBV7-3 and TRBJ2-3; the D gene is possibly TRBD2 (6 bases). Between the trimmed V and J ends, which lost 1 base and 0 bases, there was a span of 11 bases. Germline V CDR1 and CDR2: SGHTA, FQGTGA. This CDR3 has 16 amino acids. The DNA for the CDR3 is TGTGCCAGCAGCTTAAGGCCCAGCGGGAGCACAGATACGCAGTATTTT. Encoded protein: CASSLRPSGSTDTQYF.

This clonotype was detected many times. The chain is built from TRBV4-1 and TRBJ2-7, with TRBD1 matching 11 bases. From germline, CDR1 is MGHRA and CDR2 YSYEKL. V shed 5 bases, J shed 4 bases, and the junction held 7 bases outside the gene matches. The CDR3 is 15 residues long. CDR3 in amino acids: CASSYLGQGAYEQYF. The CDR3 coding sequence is TGCGCCAGCAGCTACCTTGGACAGGGGGCATACGAGCAGTACTTC.

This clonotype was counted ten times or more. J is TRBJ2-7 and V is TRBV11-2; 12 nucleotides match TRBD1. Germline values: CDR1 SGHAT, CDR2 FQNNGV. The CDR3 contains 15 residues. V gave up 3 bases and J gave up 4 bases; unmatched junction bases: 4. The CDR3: CASSLGQGARYEQYF. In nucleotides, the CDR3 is TGTGCCAGCAGCTTGGGACAGGGGGCGCGTTACGAGCAGTACTTC.

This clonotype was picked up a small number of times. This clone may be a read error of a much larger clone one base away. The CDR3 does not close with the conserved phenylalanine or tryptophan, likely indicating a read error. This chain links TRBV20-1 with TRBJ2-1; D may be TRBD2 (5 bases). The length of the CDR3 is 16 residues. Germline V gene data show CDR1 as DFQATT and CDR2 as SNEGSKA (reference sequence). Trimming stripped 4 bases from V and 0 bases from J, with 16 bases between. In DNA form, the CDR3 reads TGCAGTGCTATTCCTCCCAGAGCGGCCTCCTACAATGAGCAGTTCCTC. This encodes CSAIPPRAASYNEQFL.